These T cell receptor beta chains were read from a single sample in a study of T cell responses to AZD1222 COVID-19 vaccine. Measured with immunoSEQ multiplex PCR; TCRdb has only the in-frame clones, and not every one. Of about 120,000 clones in the sample, around nine tenths are singletons; the top ten hold approximately 8.4%. The material was peripheral blood, obtained on day 0 of AZD1222 vaccination. The receptors here all came from an adult in good health. The CDR3 runs from the conserved cysteine through the conserved F or W. D genes are given only for firm matches. The size entry is marked missing in some rows and otherwise reads once, few, many or a size class.

TGTGCCAGCAGATACACAGGGTCCCCTAACTATGGCTACACCTTC CASRYTGSPNYGYTF TRBV27 . . TRBJ1-2
TGTGCCAGCAGCCGACTAGCCCCTAGGAATGAGCAGTTCTTC CASSRLAPRNEQFF TRBV7-8 TRBD2 few TRBJ2-1
TGTGCCAGCAGCTTATCCCCCAACACAGATACGCAGTATTTT CASSLSPNTDTQYF TRBV7-3 . . TRBJ2-3
TGTGCCAGCAGCCGGGATGTAAACACAGATACGCAGTATTTT CASSRDVNTDTQYF TRBV5-6 . . TRBJ2-3
TGCAGTGCTAGTTTAGCGGGAGGGCCGGAAGAGACCCAGTACTTC CSASLAGGPEETQYF TRBV20-1 TRBD2 . TRBJ2-5
TGTGCCAGCTCCCCCGGGACTAACAGTGGCTACACCTTC CASSPGTNSGYTF TRBV18 . . TRBJ1-2
TGTGCCAGCAGCGTGGGACTAGCGGGTTACAATGAGCAGTTCTTC CASSVGLAGYNEQFF TRBV9 TRBD2 . TRBJ2-1
TGTGCCACCCAGGGGCTTTTCACTGAAGCTTTCTTT CATQGLFTEAFF TRBV10-3 . few TRBJ1-1
TGCGCCAGCAGCGAGTACCCGGGAAACAATGAGCAGTTCTTC CASSEYPGNNEQFF TRBV5-1 . . TRBJ2-1
TGTGCCAGCAGCACCGGACATATACAAGAGACCCAGTACTTC CASSTGHIQETQYF TRBV5-4 . . TRBJ2-5
TGCGCCAGCAGTGACTGGCGGGGAAATGAGCAGTTCTTC CASSDWRGNEQFF TRBV10-2 . . TRBJ2-1
TGTGCCAGCAGCCGCCAAAGAGAGTCTAGCACAGATACGCAGTATTTT CASSRQRESSTDTQYF TRBV7-9 . . TRBJ2-3
TGTGCCAGCAGCGTAAGGGGACAGGTTTTTGGCTACACCTTC CASSVRGQVFGYTF TRBV9 TRBD1 . TRBJ1-2
TGTGCCAGCAGCTCTCGGACAGGGGGAGACTATGGCTACACCTTC CASSSRTGGDYGYTF TRBV7-2 TRBD1 . TRBJ1-2
TGTGCCAGCAGTTTTTGGGAGGACACTGAAGCTTTCTTT CASSFWEDTEAFF TRBV6-5 . once TRBJ1-1
TGTGCCAGCAGCTTATTCCAGTCGAACACTGAAGCTTTCTTT CASSLFQSNTEAFF TRBV7-2 . . TRBJ1-1
TGCGCCAGCAGCTTGTTCAGGGCCGAGAACACCGGGGAGCTGTTTTTT CASSLFRAENTGELFF TRBV5-1 . . TRBJ2-2
TGTGCCACCAGTGATCCTGACAGGGCGGGGGCTTTCTTT CATSDPDRAGAFF TRBV24-1 TRBD1 . TRBJ1-1
TGTGCCAGCGAGGGAACAGTGATGGCAGGGCCCTCGGGCGAGCAGTACTTC CASEGTVMAGPSGEQYF TRBV3-1/TRBV3-2 . . TRBJ2-7
TGCGCCAGCAGCGACCGGACTAGCGGACCCCCAGATACGCAGTATTTT CASSDRTSGPPDTQYF TRBV5-1 TRBD2 . TRBJ2-3
TGTGCCAGCAGCGCTACCGGGACCTACAAACAGCAGTACTTC CASSATGTYKQQYF TRBV11-2 . . TRBJ2-7
TGTGCCAGCAGCCAAGGGAGGGCCTCCGATGGCTACACCTTC CASSQGRASDGYTF TRBV4-2 . . TRBJ1-2
TGCAGCGCCCAGAGGGACCGGGAATGGGGGGAGCAGTACTTC CSAQRDREWGEQYF TRBV29-1 . . TRBJ2-7
TGTGCCAGTACCCTCAACGGAGTAGCGGGGGGTATAGATACGCAGTATTTT CASTLNGVAGGIDTQYF TRBV19 TRBD2 . TRBJ2-3
TGCGCCAGCAGCTTGAATTCGGGATCCTACAATGAGCAGTTCTTC CASSLNSGSYNEQFF TRBV5-1 . . TRBJ2-1
TGTGCCAGCTCCTTAGGGGACTACTATGGCTACACCTTC CASSLGDYYGYTF TRBV12-3/TRBV12-4 . . TRBJ1-2
TGCGCCAGCAGCCCCATTCCTAATGAAAAACTGTTTTTT CASSPIPNEKLFF TRBV5-1 . . TRBJ1-4
TGTGCCAGCAGCTTGGCAGGGAGCTCCTATAATTCACCCCTCCACTTT CASSLAGSSYNSPLHF TRBV5-5 . . TRBJ1-6
TGTGCCAGCAGTTACTGGGGGGCCTCCTACGAGCAGTACTTC CASSYWGASYEQYF TRBV6-5 . few TRBJ2-7
TGTGCCAGCAGACCCGGGACAGCAAACACCGGGGAGCTGTTTTTT CASRPGTANTGELFF TRBV6-6 TRBD1 . TRBJ2-2
TGTGCCAGCAGCTTGGAAAATCAGCCCCAGCATTTT CASSLENQPQHF TRBV5-8 . . TRBJ1-5
TGCGCCAGCAGCTTGGCCCAGATCGCGAACACCGGGGAGCTGTTTTTT CASSLAQIANTGELFF TRBV5-1 . . TRBJ2-2
TGTGCCAGCAGCCAAGATCACCTAGCGGGAGCCTACGAGCAGTACTTC CASSQDHLAGAYEQYF TRBV4-2 TRBD2 . TRBJ2-7
TGTGCCACCAGTGCCCGTGGTGGGAGAAATAATCCCTATGAGCAGTTCTTC CATSARGGRNNPYEQFF TRBV24-1 . . TRBJ2-1
TGTGCCAGCAGCTTACCGTCACAAGACTATGGCTACACCTTC CASSLPSQDYGYTF TRBV13 . . TRBJ1-2
TGTGCCAGCAGCCAGACAGGGAACACTGAAGCTTTCTTT CASSQTGNTEAFF TRBV4-2 . . TRBJ1-1
TGTGCCAGCAGCCAAGATCGGGGGGCTAGCGGGGCCAGGAGCTCCTACGAGCAGTACTTC CASSQDRGASGARSSYEQYF TRBV3-1/TRBV3-2 TRBD2 . TRBJ2-7
TGTGCCAGCAGCTTAGAACTAGCGGGGTGGGGATTTAACAATGAGCAGTTCTTC CASSLELAGWGFNNEQFF TRBV7-2 TRBD2 . TRBJ2-1
TGTGCCAGTAGTATAGTCCGGGGGGGACAGGGGCTTGGGACTGAAGCTTTCTTT CASSIVRGGQGLGTEAFF TRBV19 TRBD1 . TRBJ1-1
TGTGCCAGCAGCAACTCGAACACTGAAGCTTTCTTT CASSNSNTEAFF TRBV6-5 . . TRBJ1-1
TGTGCCACCAGTGATACACGGACAGGGAGACCAGATACGCAGTATTTT CATSDTRTGRPDTQYF TRBV24-1 TRBD1 . TRBJ2-3
TGCGCCAGCAGGGACAGGGGGAATGGGGATACGCAGTATTTT CASRDRGNGDTQYF TRBV5-1 TRBD1 . TRBJ2-3
TGTGCCAGCAGCTTCGGGGGGGATCAGCCCCAGCATTTT CASSFGGDQPQHF TRBV7-9 . . TRBJ1-5
TGTGCCAGCAGTGAAGCCAGCAGCGGGGGGTATTTT CASSEASSGGYF TRBV6-1 TRBD2 few TRBJ2-3
TGTGCCAGCAGCCGGGGACTAGCGGACAATGAGCAGTTCTTC CASSRGLADNEQFF TRBV7-3 TRBD2 . TRBJ2-1
TGTGCCAGCAGCCAAGTGGGGGCTAACTACGAGCAGTACTTC CASSQVGANYEQYF TRBV3-1/TRBV3-2 . . TRBJ2-7
TGTGCCAGCAGTGACCCCAGGGCAATGGACACTGAAGCTTTCTTT CASSDPRAMDTEAFF TRBV25-1 . once TRBJ1-1
TGTGCCAGCAGCTCACTTTCGACAGGGAGCTATGGCTACACCTTC CASSSLSTGSYGYTF TRBV11-2 TRBD1 . TRBJ1-2
TGTGCCTGGAGTTCGGGGACTAGCGGGAGCTCCTACAATGAGCAGTTCTTC CAWSSGTSGSSYNEQFF TRBV30 TRBD2 . TRBJ2-1
TGTGCCAGCAGCTTAATAGGCAATGAGCAGTTCTTC CASSLIGNEQFF TRBV7-3 . . TRBJ2-1